This TCR beta chain was obtained from a study of OX40 agonist ivuxolimab in advanced cancers. Overall study: Patient treatment consisted of intravenous ivuxolimab administration every 2 weeks at 0.01 to 10 mg/kg. Of the patients, three showed partial responses, one with hepatocellular carcinoma and two with cutaneous melanoma.

Broader study findings: CD8+ T cells averaged more expanded clones than CD4+.

A word on this clone: Its cognate antigen is unknown.

Measured with immunoSEQ multiplex PCR; TCRdb has only the in-frame clones, and not every one. The table lists around 51,000 clones, 85% to 90% of them singletons. Germline loops: CDR1 SGHTA, CDR2 FQGTGA. This CDR3 is 13 amino acids long. Trimming stripped 6 bases from V and 2 bases from J, with 10 bases between. V usage is TRBV7-3 and J usage is TRBJ1-2, with TRBD1 as a possible D gene (6 bases). The sequenced sample was CD4+ or CD8+ T cells sorted from blood, obtained in a trial of the OX40 agonist ivuxolimab. This clonotype was sampled from an adult with an advanced solid tumor such as melanoma, head and neck, liver or kidney cancer. The CDR3 DNA reads TGTGCCAGCAGACCGGGACACAACTATGGCTACACCTTC. As protein: CASRPGHNYGYTF.